These 14 T cell receptor beta chains were sequenced from one sample in a study of blood T cells in healthy people across ages. With a J-beta primer mix and a sample-barcoded 5' primer, a second PCR ran about 7 to 12 cycles. TCRdb redid the calling of the 5' RACE reads with MiXCR, one entry per CDR3 protein. The sample lists some 550,000 distinct CDR3 sequences, around 50% seen once, with under 30% in the top ten. Specimen: blood. These receptors all stem from a man aged 80 or over in good health.

In its sample, this clonotype was seen a few times. This chain uses TRBV12-3 or TRBV12-4 with TRBJ2-1; TRBD2 matches at 12 bases. V was clipped by 6 bases and J by 4 bases; unmatched bases: 1. This CDR3 is built from 14 residues. The CDR3 DNA reads as TGTGCCAGCAGGGGGACTAGCGGGTACAATGAGCAGTTCTTC. Translation: CASRGTSGYNEQFF.

This clonotype has a handful of counts. This rearrangement joins TRBV5-1 to TRBJ2-2, with 14 bases lining up with TRBD2. Losses at the gene ends were 4 bases for V and 6 bases for J; bases not matched to a gene: 8. This CDR3 spans 17 amino acids. Germline V gene data show CDR1 as SGHRS and CDR2 as YFSETQ. The CDR3 coding sequence is TGCGCCAGCAGCGCCGGGACTAGCGGGAGTCTGGCCGGGGAGCTGTTTTTT. As protein: CASSAGTSGSLAGELFF.

A remark on this clonotype: With a much larger clone just one base away, this may be a read error. The V and J genes are TRBV6-1 and TRBJ2-6; TRBD1 matches at 10 bases. Germline CDR1 MNHNS, CDR2 SASEGT. J gave up 1 base and V 5 bases, and 8 bases lay outside the gene matches. CDR3 length: 18 residues. The CDR3, as DNA: TGTGCCAGCAGTCCTGACAGGGGGCGCGGTTCTGGGGCCAACGTCCTGACTTTC. Protein: CASSPDRGRGSGANVLTF.

The chain recombines TRBV20-1 with TRBJ2-4; no reliable D call. Trimming removed 5 bases from V and 9 bases from J, with 14 bases in between. Germline assignment: CDR1 DFQATT and CDR2 SNEGSKA (reference sequence). This CDR3 spans 12 amino acids. The CDR3 here is CSAYGSSGIQYF. CDR3 bases: TGCAGTGCTTACGGCTCCTCGGGCATTCAGTACTTC.

This clonotype was recorded at least ten times. The genes are TRBV6-6 and TRBJ2-1; tentatively, D is TRBD2 (5 bases). Germline assignment: CDR1 MNHNY and CDR2 SVGAGI (reference sequence). This CDR3 region has 12 residues. V lost 9 bases and J lost 4, with 10 bases in between. CDR3: CASTTGYNEQFF. The CDR3 nucleotides are TGTGCCAGTACGACGGGGTACAATGAGCAGTTCTTC.

This rearrangement joins TRBV6-6 to TRBJ1-1, with a tentative D call TRBD1 (5 bases). The CDR3 sequence is 14 residues long. The germline gives CDR1 MNHNY, CDR2 SVGAGI (reference sequence). Deletions cut 7 bases from V and 1 base from J, with 13 bases between. In nucleotides, the CDR3 is TGTGCCAGCAATCGGGGCGACGGGAACACTGAAGCTTTCTTT. As protein: CASNRGDGNTEAFF.

The chain joins TRBV7-2 to TRBJ2-4; tentative D call: TRBD2 (5 bases). The CDR3 contains 16 residues. In germline, CDR1 is SGHTA, CDR2 FQGNSA. V shed 5 bases and J shed 0 bases, with 14 bases lying between them. The CDR3 protein is CASSTRTGEAKNIQYF. CDR3 nucleotide sequence: TGTGCCAGCAGCACTCGGACTGGAGAAGCCAAAAACATTCAGTACTTC.

The rearrangement links TRBV6-2 or TRBV6-3 to TRBJ2-3, with 7 bases lining up with TRBD2. Unmatched junction bases numbered 5, after V lost 6 bases and J lost 5 bases. Germline V gene data show CDR1 as MNHEY and CDR2 as SVGEGT. This CDR3 comprises 13 residues. The CDR3, as DNA: TGTGCCAGCAGAGATGGGGGGGAAGATACGCAGTATTTT. Translating gives CASRDGGEDTQYF.

This clonotype was observed a few times. This rearrangement joins TRBV29-1 to TRBJ2-7; D possibly corresponds to TRBD2 (6 bases). The CDR3 covers 13 residues. Between the trimmed V and J ends, which lost 4 bases and 2 bases, there was a span of 12 bases. CDR1 is SQVTM, CDR2 ANQGSEA, per germline. As DNA, the CDR3 is TGCAGCGTTGTTATGCGGGGCCCCTACGAGCAGTACTTC. Amino acids: CSVVMRGPYEQYF.

This clonotype was counted many times. The V call is TRBV7-9, the J call TRBJ2-1, with 12 positions matching TRBD2. After removal of 5 bases from V and 4 bases from J, the junction contained 6 bases not matched to a gene. Germline V CDR1 and CDR2: SEHNR, FQNEAQ (reference sequence). This CDR3 region has 16 residues. CDR3 sequence reads: CASSPPTSGGYNEQFF. Here the CDR3 DNA reads TGTGCCAGCAGCCCTCCGACTAGCGGGGGATACAATGAGCAGTTCTTC.

The gene calls are TRBV6-1 and TRBJ2-5; D is perhaps TRBD1 (6 bases). The CDR3 loop spans 14 amino acids. Germline V lookup: CDR1 MNHNS, CDR2 SASEGT. The V gene lost 5 bases and the J gene lost 8 bases, with 18 bases spanning the gap. The CDR3: CASSSGQPLGTQYF. The CDR3 coding sequence is TGTGCCAGCAGTTCCGGACAGCCTCTAGGAACCCAGTACTTC.

The sample holds a few counts of this clonotype. The CDR3, as DNA: TGTGCCAGCAGTTTGACAGGAGCGAACACTGAAGCTTTCTTT. Protein: CASSLTGANTEAFF. V and J are TRBV12-3 or TRBV12-4 and TRBJ1-1; TRBD1 might be the D (6 bases). The CDR3 is 14 residues long. V lost 3 bases, J lost 1 base, and 9 bases lay in between.

The chain has TRBV6-1 and TRBJ1-2; 10 nucleotides align to TRBD1. From germline, CDR1 is MNHNS and CDR2 SASEGT. V was clipped by 2 bases and J by 8 bases; unmatched bases: 8. CDR3 length equals 15 residues. DNA of the CDR3: TGTGCCAGCAGTGAAACGGGACAGGGGTTGTGGGGCTACACCTTC. Protein sequence: CASSETGQGLWGYTF.

A note on this clonotype: One end of the junction is discordant with germline, which a read error may explain. The chain uses TRBV20-1 and TRBJ1-4; TRBD1 is a possible D gene (5 bases). The germline gives CDR1 DFQATT, CDR2 SNEGSKA (reference sequence). CDR3 length: 13 amino acids. CDR3 residues: CSAKGTANEKQFF. The CDR3 DNA reads as TGCAGTGCTAAGGGGACGGCTAATGAAAAACAGTTTTTT.